Below are 3 T cell receptor beta chains sequenced from a single sample in a study of radiotherapy plus CTLA-4 blockade in lung cancer. Sequenced by immunoSEQ multiplex PCR; TCRdb stores in-frame clones only, minus some. Of 60,000 or so clones in the sample, about 80% were seen once. Sequences were derived from peripheral blood, sampled from a patient treated with radiotherapy plus ipilimumab. The receptors originated from a human donor with non-small cell lung cancer who had a partial response to radiotherapy plus ipilimumab.

This clone showed up just a few times. This chain connects TRBV30 to TRBJ2-7; maybe TRBD1 (6 bases). With 1 base removed from V and 6 bases from J, the gap between germline ends came to 13 bases. Germline CDR1 GTSNPN, CDR2 SVGIG (reference sequence). This CDR3 spans 13 amino acids. CDR3 DNA: TGTGCCTGGAGTGAATTAATGGGGGCCGAGCAGTACTTC. As protein: CAWSELMGAEQYF.

The chain joins TRBV2 to TRBJ2-7; D may be TRBD2 (6 bases). Germline CDR1 reads SNHLY; CDR2 reads FYNNEI. The CDR3 contains 14 residues. V lost 5 bases and J 3 bases, leaving 14 bases between the germline ends. The CDR3 DNA reads TGTGCCAGCAGTCGGGGGTCCTCGATCTACGAGCAGTACTTC. Translated, it gives CASSRGSSIYEQYF.

The chain uses TRBV10-3 and TRBJ2-7; D gene uncertain. This CDR3 region has 15 residues. V lost 3 bases and J 0 bases, leaving 12 bases between the germline ends. Germline V gives CDR1 ENHRY, CDR2 SYGVKD. In nucleotides, the CDR3 is TGTGCCATCAGTGATCAGGCCAGGCTCTCCTACGAGCAGTACTTC. Its protein product is CAISDQARLSYEQYF.